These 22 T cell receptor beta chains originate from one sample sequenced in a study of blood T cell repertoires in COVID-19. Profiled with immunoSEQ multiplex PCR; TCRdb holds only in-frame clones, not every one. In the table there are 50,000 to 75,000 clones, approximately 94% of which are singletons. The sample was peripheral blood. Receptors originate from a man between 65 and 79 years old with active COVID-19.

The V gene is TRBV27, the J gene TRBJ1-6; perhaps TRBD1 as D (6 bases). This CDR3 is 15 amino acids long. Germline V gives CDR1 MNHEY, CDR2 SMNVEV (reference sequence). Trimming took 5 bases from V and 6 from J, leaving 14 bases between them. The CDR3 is CASSTQQGLNSPLHF. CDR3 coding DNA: TGTGCCAGCAGTACCCAACAGGGCCTTAATTCACCCCTCCACTTT.

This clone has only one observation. In DNA, the CDR3 is TGTGCCAGAAGCTTGGACAGGGCCTCTGGAAACACCATATATTTT. Translating it yields CARSLDRASGNTIYF. This chain connects TRBV5-3 to TRBJ1-3, with D maybe TRBD1 (6 bases). TRBV5-3 is an ORF; its function is uncertain. The CDR3 extends over 15 amino acids. The germline V and J ends were trimmed by 0 bases and 0 bases, with 7 bases remaining between them.

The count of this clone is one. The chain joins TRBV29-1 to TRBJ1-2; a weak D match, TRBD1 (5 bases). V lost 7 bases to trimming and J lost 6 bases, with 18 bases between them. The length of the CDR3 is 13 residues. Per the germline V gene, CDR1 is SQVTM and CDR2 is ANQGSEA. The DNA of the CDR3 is TGCAGCGGGGGCGGGGCCCGCGTGAATGGCTACACCTTC. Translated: CSGGGARVNGYTF.

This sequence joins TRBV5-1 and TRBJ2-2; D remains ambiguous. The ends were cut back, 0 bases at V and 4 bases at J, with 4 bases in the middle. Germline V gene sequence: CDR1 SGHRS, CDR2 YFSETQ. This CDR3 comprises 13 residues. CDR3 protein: CASSLAGTGELFF. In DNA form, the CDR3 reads TGCGCCAGCAGCTTGGCCGGCACCGGGGAGCTGTTTTTT.

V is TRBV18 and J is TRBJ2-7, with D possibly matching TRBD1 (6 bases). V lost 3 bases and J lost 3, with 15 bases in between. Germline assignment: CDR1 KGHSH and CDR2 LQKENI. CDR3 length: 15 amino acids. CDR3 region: CASSPKQGTGYEQYV. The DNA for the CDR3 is TGTGCCAGCTCACCGAAACAGGGAACGGGCTACGAGCAGTACGTC.

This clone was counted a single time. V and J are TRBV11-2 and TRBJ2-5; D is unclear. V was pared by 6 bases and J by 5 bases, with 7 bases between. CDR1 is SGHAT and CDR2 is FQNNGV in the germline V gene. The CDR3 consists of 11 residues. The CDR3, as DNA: TGTGCCAGCAGACAATTCGAGACCCAGTACTTC. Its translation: CASRQFETQYF.

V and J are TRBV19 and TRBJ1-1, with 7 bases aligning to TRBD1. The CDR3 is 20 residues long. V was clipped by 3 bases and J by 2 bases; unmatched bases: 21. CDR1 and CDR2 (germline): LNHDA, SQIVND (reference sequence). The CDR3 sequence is CASSIPVILWGDRRNTEAFF. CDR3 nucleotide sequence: TGTGCCAGTAGTATCCCCGTTATATTGTGGGGGGACAGAAGAAACACTGAAGCTTTCTTT.

For the CDR3, the DNA is TGTGCCAGCAGCCCAGACAGGGGCGAACGGGTGACCCAGTACTTC. This translates into CASSPDRGERVTQYF. The chain links TRBV6-5 to TRBJ2-5; 8 positions agree with TRBD1. Germline lookup yields CDR1 MNHEY and CDR2 SVGAGI. V gave up 6 bases and J gave up 7 bases; unmatched junction bases: 13. The CDR3 contains 15 residues.

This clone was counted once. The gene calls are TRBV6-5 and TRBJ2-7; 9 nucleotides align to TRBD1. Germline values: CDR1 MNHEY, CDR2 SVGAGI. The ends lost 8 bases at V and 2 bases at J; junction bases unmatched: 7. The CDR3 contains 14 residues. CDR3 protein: CASQGTGSPYEQYV. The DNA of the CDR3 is TGTGCCAGCCAAGGGACAGGGAGTCCCTACGAGCAGTACGTC.

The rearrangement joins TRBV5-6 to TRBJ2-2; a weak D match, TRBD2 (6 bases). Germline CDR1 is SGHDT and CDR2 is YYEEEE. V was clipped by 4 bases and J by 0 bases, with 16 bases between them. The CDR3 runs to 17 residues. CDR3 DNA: TGTGCCAGCAGCCCCCTGGCGGGGCGTTCGAACACCGGGGAGCTGTTTTTT. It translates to CASSPLAGRSNTGELFF.

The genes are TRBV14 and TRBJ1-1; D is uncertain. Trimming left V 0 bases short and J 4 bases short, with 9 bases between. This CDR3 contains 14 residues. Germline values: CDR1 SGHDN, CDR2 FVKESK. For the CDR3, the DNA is TGTGCCAGCAGCCAAGAAAGCTCGAGCACTGAAGCTTTCTTT. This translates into CASSQESSSTEAFF.

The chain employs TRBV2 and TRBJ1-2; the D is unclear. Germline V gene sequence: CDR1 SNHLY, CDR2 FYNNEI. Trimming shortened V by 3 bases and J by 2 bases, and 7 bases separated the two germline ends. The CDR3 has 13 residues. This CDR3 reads CASSEVRNYGYTF. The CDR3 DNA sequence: TGTGCCAGCAGTGAGGTCCGGAACTATGGCTACACCTTC.

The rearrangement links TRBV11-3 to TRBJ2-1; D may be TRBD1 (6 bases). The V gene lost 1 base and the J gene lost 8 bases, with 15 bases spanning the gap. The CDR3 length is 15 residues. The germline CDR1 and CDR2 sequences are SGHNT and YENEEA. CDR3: CASSLGSQGLDEQFF. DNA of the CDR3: TGTGCCAGCAGCTTAGGCTCACAGGGTTTGGATGAGCAGTTCTTC.

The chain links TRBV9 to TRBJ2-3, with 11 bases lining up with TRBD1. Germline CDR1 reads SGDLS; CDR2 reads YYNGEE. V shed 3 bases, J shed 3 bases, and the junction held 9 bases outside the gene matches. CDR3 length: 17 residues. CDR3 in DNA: TGTGCCAGCAGCGGCCGGTCGGGACAGGGGGTAACAGATACGCAGTATTTT. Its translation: CASSGRSGQGVTDTQYF.

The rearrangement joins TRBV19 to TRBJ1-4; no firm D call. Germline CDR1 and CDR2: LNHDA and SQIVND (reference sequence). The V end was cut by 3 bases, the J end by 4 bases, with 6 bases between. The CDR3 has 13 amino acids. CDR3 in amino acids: CASSIYVNEKLFF. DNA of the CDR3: TGTGCCAGTAGTATCTACGTTAATGAAAAACTGTTTTTT.

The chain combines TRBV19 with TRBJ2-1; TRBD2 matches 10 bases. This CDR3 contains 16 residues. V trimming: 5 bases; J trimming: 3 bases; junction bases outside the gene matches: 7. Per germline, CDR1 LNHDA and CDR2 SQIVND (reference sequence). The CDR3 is CASSAPTSGFYNEQFF. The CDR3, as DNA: TGTGCCAGTAGTGCACCGACTAGCGGGTTCTACAATGAGCAGTTCTTC.

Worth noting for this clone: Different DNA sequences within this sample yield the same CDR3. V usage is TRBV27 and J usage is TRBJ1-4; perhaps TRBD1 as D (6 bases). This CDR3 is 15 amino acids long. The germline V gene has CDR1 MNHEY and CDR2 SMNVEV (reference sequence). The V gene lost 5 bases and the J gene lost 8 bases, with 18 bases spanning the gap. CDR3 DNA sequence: TGTGCCAGCAGTCAGCTGGGGGCAGGGGAGGAAAAACTGTTTTTT. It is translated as CASSQLGAGEEKLFF.

The CDR3, as DNA: TGTGCCAGCAGTAATACCGGGACAGGTGACTACGAGCAGTACTTC. It encodes CASSNTGTGDYEQYF. This chain uses TRBV9 with TRBJ2-7, with 8 bases lining up with TRBD1. V was pared by 5 bases and J by 3 bases, with 10 bases of the junction left unmatched. CDR1 SGDLS and CDR2 YYNGEE come from the germline V gene. The CDR3 contains 15 residues.

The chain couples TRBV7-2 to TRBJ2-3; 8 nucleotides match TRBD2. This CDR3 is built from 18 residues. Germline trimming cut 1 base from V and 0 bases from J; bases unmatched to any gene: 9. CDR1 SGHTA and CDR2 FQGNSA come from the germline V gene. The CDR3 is CASSLVWGGGPSTDTQYF. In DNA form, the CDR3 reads TGTGCCAGCAGCTTAGTATGGGGCGGGGGGCCGAGCACAGATACGCAGTATTTT. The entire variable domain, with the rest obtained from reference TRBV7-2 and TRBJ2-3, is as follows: GAGVSQSPSNKVTEKGKDVELRCDPISGHTALYWYRQSLGQGLEFLIYFQGNSAPDKSGLPSDRFSAERTGGSVSTLTIQRTQQEDSAVYLCASSLVWGGGPSTDTQYFGPGTRLTVL.

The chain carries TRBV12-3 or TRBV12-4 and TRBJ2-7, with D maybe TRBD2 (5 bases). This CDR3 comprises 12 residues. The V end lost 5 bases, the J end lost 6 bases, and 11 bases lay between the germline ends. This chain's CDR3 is CASSKDSREQYV. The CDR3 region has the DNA TGTGCCAGCAGTAAGGACTCGCGCGAGCAGTACGTC.

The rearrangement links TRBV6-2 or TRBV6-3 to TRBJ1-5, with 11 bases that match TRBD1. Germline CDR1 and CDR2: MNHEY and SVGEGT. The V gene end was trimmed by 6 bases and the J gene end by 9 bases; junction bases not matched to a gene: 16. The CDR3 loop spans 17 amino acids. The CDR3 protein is CASSPSTGQGESLPQHF. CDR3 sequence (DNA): TGTGCCAGCAGCCCCTCAACGGGACAGGGGGAGTCTTTGCCCCAGCATTTT.

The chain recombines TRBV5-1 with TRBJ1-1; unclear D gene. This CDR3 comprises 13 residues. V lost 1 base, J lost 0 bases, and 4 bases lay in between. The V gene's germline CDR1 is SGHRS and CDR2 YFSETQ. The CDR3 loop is CASSLIVNTEAFF. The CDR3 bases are TGCGCCAGCAGCTTGATAGTGAACACTGAAGCTTTCTTT.